This TCR beta chain stems from a study of beta chain features in type 1 diabetes (dated by TCRdb to 2017 to 2018). Background on the whole study: No differences in mean age, gender distribution, total cell number or subset yield were found between patients and healthy donors. A total of around 110,000,000 sorted cells were examined across all samples, and a strong correlation was observed between cell number per subset and RNA yield. The study compared the TCRB repertoires of sorted circulating CD4+ T cell subsets in recently diagnosed type 1 diabetes patients with those in matched healthy donors. Regulatory and stem cell-like memory subsets were obtained from only 8 patients and roughly eight healthy donors, while naive and central memory subsets were obtained from all 30 or so donors.

The CDR3 runs 13 amino acids, cysteine and phenylalanine included. Of all the DNA, just the CDR3 is kept, 39 bases in frame from base 1. V is shortened by 5 bases, J by 5 bases, and the region joining them spans 12 bases. The germline V gene sets CDR1 to MNHNS and CDR2 to SASEGT. Regarding this clone: This receptor's antigen is unknown. It has no much larger one-base neighbor in the sample; base qualities were not kept.

Each donor gave one peripheral blood draw, about 110 mL on average, collected into heparinised tubes. Naive, central memory, regulatory and stem cell-like memory CD4+ T cells were sorted on a BD FACSAria II using a panel including CD45RO, CCR7, CD25, CD127, CD95 and CD27. All sorted populations exceeded 95% purity. Right away, PBMCs were isolated by Lymphoprep density gradient centrifugation and were stained directly, with no culture step. To minimize batch effects, samples were stained and sorted in pairs, one healthy donor with one patient per experiment. The entire amount of isolated RNA was reverse transcribed using the High Capacity cDNA Reverse Transcription Kit, so the sequenced TCRB transcripts were expressed ones. Deep immunoSEQ sequencing was applied to naive, central memory and regulatory T cell samples, giving an average of about 3.8 million total reads per sample. Sorted cells were lysed in RLT buffer and RNA was extracted with DNase-treated RNeasy Micro or Mini kits, depending on cell number. Each cell subset was processed on its own to prevent cross-contamination, while patient and healthy donor samples were processed together. Using the immunoSEQ multiplex PCR, TCRB sequences were amplified from cDNA into 87-bp fragments spanning the CDR3 region. Sequencing of the amplicons was performed on the Illumina HiSeq platform. In the original analysis: Synthetic template baselines were used to correct PCR bias computationally, reads within Hamming distance 2 were collapsed together, and singletons that could not be merged were discarded. Reads were aligned against IMGT to assign V, D and J genes, CDR3 length and insertions or deletions at six rearrangement sites. Within each subset, clonotype counts were normalized to sorted cell number, after which true diversity and Gini coefficients were computed with the tcR R package. The overlap coefficient, calculated on TCRB nucleotide sequences, was used to quantify repertoire sharing. Not all clones reach the TCRdb copy of this immuneACCESS table, which keeps in-frame sequences only. Checked studies attribute under half of the gap to unresolved V genes and leave the rest unexplained. The V and J calls and the clone size are those of that table, but D and trimming were determined from the DNA. Recorded for this sample are 150,000 or so clones; 11% of them occurred a single time. Under 2.5% of the sample rests with the top ten.

Overall results and qualifications from the work: Because cDNA was sequenced instead of genomic DNA, activated cells with high expression could be over-represented, although the groups did not differ in activation or CD3 levels. At VDJ recombination sites, type 1 diabetes patients had fewer insertions and more deleted nucleotides, which implies abnormalities in thymic rearrangement. In all four CD4+ subsets, TCRB CDR3 length was moderately but significantly shorter in type 1 diabetes patients. HLA sub-analyses involved small numbers of individuals, so any influence of HLA type on TCRB rearrangement remained unresolved. The naive, central memory and regulatory TCRB repertoires appeared to resemble one another more closely among patients than among healthy donors. Shorter templates might have been favored by PCR, but patient and control samples were amplified and corrected together, so both groups would have been affected equally by any skew.

This sequence uses TRBV6-1 and TRBJ1-2, with no D gene named confidently. The sample consisted of central memory CD4+ T cells from blood. The sequence was obtained from a man aged 18 to 30 in good health. The CDR3 region: CASSITVIYGYTF. The DNA reads as follows: TGTGCCAGCAGTATAACAGTTATTTATGGCTACACCTTC.